These 20 T cell receptor beta chains were all obtained from the same sample, sequenced in a study of cytomegalovirus exposure and HLA in healthy donors. Primers: 60 Vbeta forward and 13 Jbeta reverse. Libraries were prepared by immunoSEQ multiplex PCR; TCRdb keeps only in-frame clonotypes and omits some of them. The sample carries under 90,000 clones, around 90% recorded once. The specimen was PBMCs. These receptors were taken from a man aged 18-30 years in good health and CMV-seronegative.

The V gene is TRBV7-9, the J gene TRBJ2-3; TRBD2 aligns across 7 bases. CDR3 size: 13 residues. Trimming cost V 3 bases and J 3 bases; bases outside gene matches: 0. CDR1 is SEHNR, CDR2 FQNEAQ, per germline (reference sequence). CDR3 in amino acids: CASSLGGTDTQYF. In nucleotides, the CDR3 is TGTGCCAGCAGCTTGGGGGGGACAGATACGCAGTATTTT.

This clone came up once. The V call is TRBV29-1, the J call TRBJ1-2; TRBD1 matches 7 bases. This CDR3 has 12 amino acids. Germline V gene lookup returns CDR1 SQVTM and CDR2 ANQGSEA. Trimming removed 8 bases from V and 1 base from J; junction bases left unmatched: 4. DNA of the CDR3: TGCAGCCTTAGACAGGGTAACTATGGCTACACCTTC. Its protein is CSLRQGNYGYTF.

The rearrangement uses TRBV6-6 and TRBJ2-7; D ambiguous. CDR1 and CDR2 from the germline V gene are MNHNY and SVGAGI (reference sequence). Trimming left V 5 bases short and J 0 bases short, with 17 bases between. The CDR3 is made up of 16 amino acids. In DNA form, the CDR3 reads TGTGCCAGCAGTCCCCCCAGGCGCACAAACTCCTACGAGCAGTACTTC. It yields the protein CASSPPRRTNSYEQYF.

The V and J genes are TRBV18 and TRBJ1-5; D is undetermined. CDR1 and CDR2 (germline): KGHSH, LQKENI. The V end lost 3 bases, the J end lost 0 bases, and 6 bases lay between the germline ends. This CDR3 comprises 14 residues. The CDR3 loop is CASSPGSSNQPQHF. In DNA form, the CDR3 reads TGTGCCAGCTCACCGGGCAGTAGCAATCAGCCCCAGCATTTT. The full variable domain, its missing parts supplied by reference TRBV18 and TRBJ1-5, is NAGVMQNPRHLVRRRGQEARLRCSPMKGHSHVYWYRQLPEEGLKFMVYLQKENIIDESGMPKERFSAEFPKEGPSILRIQQVVRGDSAAYFCASSPGSSNQPQHFGDGTRLSIL.

J is TRBJ1-5 and V is TRBV7-2; D remains ambiguous. Germline V gene data show CDR1 as SGHTA and CDR2 as FQGNSA. This CDR3 is 13 amino acids long. The V gene lost 4 bases and the J gene lost 7 bases, with 11 bases spanning the gap. CDR3: CASSSRTGQPQHF. CDR3 DNA sequence: TGTGCCAGCAGCTCTAGGACTGGCCAGCCCCAGCATTTT.

The genes are TRBV14 and TRBJ1-4; 7 bases match TRBD1. V was clipped by 5 bases and J by 6 bases; unmatched bases: 6. Germline CDR1 reads SGHDN; CDR2 reads FVKESK. This CDR3 is 14 amino acids long. The CDR3 DNA reads TGTGCCAGCAGCTCGCAAACAGGGGATGAAAAACTGTTTTTT. As protein: CASSSQTGDEKLFF.

This chain links TRBV2 with TRBJ1-1; 10 nucleotides match TRBD1. J gave up 6 bases and V 4 bases, and 11 bases lay outside the gene matches. This CDR3 has 16 residues. Looked up from germline, CDR1 is SNHLY and CDR2 is FYNNEI. DNA of the CDR3: TGTGCCAGCAGTGTACGACAGGGGGCGCGCAGCGCTGAAGCTTTCTTT. Translation: CASSVRQGARSAEAFF.

The chain combines TRBV19 with TRBJ1-1; 7 bases are a match to TRBD1. Unmatched junction bases numbered 6, after V lost 3 bases and J lost 2 bases. Germline V gene lookup returns CDR1 LNHDA and CDR2 SQIVND (reference sequence). The CDR3 consists of 15 residues. The CDR3 bases are TGTGCCAGTAGTATCGATCCAGGGGGAAACACTGAAGCTTTCTTT. Amino acid sequence: CASSIDPGGNTEAFF.

This chain joins TRBV6-6 and TRBJ1-5; D is unresolved. The CDR3 contains 12 residues. Germline values: CDR1 MNHNY, CDR2 SVGAGI (reference sequence). The germline V and J ends were trimmed by 6 bases and 5 bases, with 8 bases remaining between them. CDR3 DNA: TGTGCCAGCAGCCTGAGCGATCAGCCCCAGCATTTT. Translating gives CASSLSDQPQHF.

This clone was counted only a few times. This CDR3 is CASSVVAGDLNEQFF. DNA for the CDR3: TGTGCCAGCAGCGTGGTTGCGGGGGACCTCAATGAGCAGTTCTTC. The rearrangement uses TRBV9 and TRBJ2-1; TRBD2 matches at 7 bases. Germline values: CDR1 SGDLS, CDR2 YYNGEE. The CDR3 consists of 15 residues. V trimming: 2 bases; J trimming: 6 bases; junction bases outside the gene matches: 8.

The rearrangement uses TRBV5-1 and TRBJ2-7, with 8 bases aligning to TRBD1. The junction had 8 bases not matched to a gene; V was cut back by 0 bases and J by 6 bases. The CDR3 covers 15 residues. In germline, CDR1 is SGHRS, CDR2 YFSETQ. The CDR3 DNA follows: TGCGCCAGCAGCTTGGTAGCAGGGGGCGCGGGCGAGCAGTACTTC. This encodes CASSLVAGGAGEQYF.

CDR3 nucleotides: TGTGCCAGCTCCCCCAGGGGCCCCACCTACGAGCAGTACTTC. This codes for CASSPRGPTYEQYF. V usage is TRBV18 and J usage is TRBJ2-7, with D perhaps matching TRBD1 (6 bases). Trimming took off 6 bases at V and 2 bases at J, with 14 bases between the two ends. The CDR3 totals 14 residues. CDR1 KGHSH and CDR2 LQKENI come from the germline V gene.

This chain uses TRBV6-5 with TRBJ1-5, with D tentatively TRBD1 (5 bases). The germline CDR1 and CDR2 sequences are MNHEY and SVGAGI. CDR3 length: 14 amino acids. Trimming stripped 2 bases from V and 3 bases from J, with 8 bases between. CDR3 loop: CASSYDRTNQPQHF. Written as DNA, the CDR3 is TGTGCCAGCAGTTACGACAGAACCAATCAGCCCCAGCATTTT.

In its sample, this clone was seen once. This chain uses TRBV4-3 with TRBJ2-7; 8 positions match TRBD1. Germline CDR1 is LGHNA and CDR2 is YSLEER. V lost 4 bases, J lost 4 bases, and 15 bases stayed unmatched. The CDR3 length is 17 residues. The DNA of the CDR3 is TGCGCCAGCAGCCGGGGCACAGGGGGGACAGGACAATACGAGCAGTACTTC. This codes for CASSRGTGGTGQYEQYF.

This CDR3 is CSVGPRGHDTQYF. CDR3 in DNA: TGCAGCGTTGGCCCCAGGGGTCACGATACGCAGTATTTT. This chain uses TRBV29-1 with TRBJ2-3, with D possibly TRBD1 on 6 matching bases. Trimming stripped 4 bases from V and 6 bases from J, with 14 bases between. The CDR3 is 13 residues long. Germline CDR1 reads SQVTM; CDR2 reads ANQGSEA.

V is TRBV18 and J is TRBJ1-3, with a tentative D call TRBD1 (5 bases). This CDR3 comprises 16 residues. Trimming stripped 4 bases from V and 0 bases from J, with 13 bases between. CDR1 is KGHSH and CDR2 is LQKENI in the germline V gene. The DNA for the CDR3 is TGTGCCAGCTCACTCGGAGGGGTGAGCTCTGGAAACACCATATATTTT. This sequence encodes CASSLGGVSSGNTIYF.

The CDR3 sequence is CASSHDRAGANVLTF. Here the CDR3 DNA reads TGTGCCAGCAGCCATGACAGGGCTGGGGCCAACGTCCTGACTTTC. The V gene is TRBV4-2, the J gene TRBJ2-6; 7 nucleotides align to TRBD1. The junction had 1 base not matched to a gene; V was cut back by 3 bases and J by 2 bases. Germline CDR1 is LGHNA and CDR2 is YNFKEQ. This CDR3 is built from 15 residues.

The chain links TRBV6-6 to TRBJ2-4; TRBD2 agrees at 8 bases. With V trimmed by 6 bases and J by 0 bases, 4 bases remained unmatched. The CDR3 sequence is 15 residues long. Per germline, CDR1 MNHNY and CDR2 SVGAGI (reference sequence). CDR3 loop: CASSRLALAKNIQYF. DNA of the CDR3: TGTGCCAGCAGCCGACTAGCGCTAGCCAAAAACATTCAGTACTTC.

The chain uses TRBV19 and TRBJ1-3; D ambiguous. Germline assignment: CDR1 LNHDA and CDR2 SQIVND (reference sequence). The CDR3 spans 15 residues. Trimming pared 1 base from V and 0 bases from J, leaving 7 bases between. CDR3 in amino acids: CASSIVRSSGNTIYF. Written as DNA, the CDR3 is TGTGCCAGTAGTATAGTCCGGAGCTCTGGAAACACCATATATTTT.

V is TRBV28 and J is TRBJ1-4; tentative D call: TRBD1 (5 bases). Germline V gene lookup returns CDR1 MDHEN and CDR2 SYDVKM. This CDR3 comprises 17 residues. V was trimmed by 5 bases and J by 2 bases, leaving 18 bases between them. The CDR3 DNA reads as TGTGCCAGCAGTCCCTCCAATAGGGGTGTCACTAATGAAAAACTGTTTTTT. This sequence encodes CASSPSNRGVTNEKLFF.